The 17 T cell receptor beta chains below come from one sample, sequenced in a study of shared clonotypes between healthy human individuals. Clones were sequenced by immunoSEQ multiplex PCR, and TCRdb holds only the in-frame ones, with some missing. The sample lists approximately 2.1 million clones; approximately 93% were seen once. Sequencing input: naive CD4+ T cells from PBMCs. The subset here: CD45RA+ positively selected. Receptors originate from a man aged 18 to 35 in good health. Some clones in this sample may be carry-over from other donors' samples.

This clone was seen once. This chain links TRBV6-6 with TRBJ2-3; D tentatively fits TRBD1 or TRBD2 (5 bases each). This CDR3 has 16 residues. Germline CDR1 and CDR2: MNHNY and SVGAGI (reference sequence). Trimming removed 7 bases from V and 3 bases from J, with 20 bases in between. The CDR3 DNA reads TGTGCCAGCATTGACCTCCCGGGGCAGATAACAGATACGCAGTATTTT. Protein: CASIDLPGQITDTQYF.

The CDR3 nucleotides are TGTGCCAGCAGGGGACGGACCAGCAATCAGCCCCAGCATTTT. This encodes CASRGRTSNQPQHF. The chain joins TRBV7-2 to TRBJ1-5, with D possibly matching TRBD1 (5 bases). The germline gives CDR1 SGHTA, CDR2 FQGNSA. Trimming pared 6 bases from V and 1 base from J, leaving 10 bases between. The CDR3 runs 14 residues.

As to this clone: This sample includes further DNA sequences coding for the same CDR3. DNA of the CDR3: TGTGCCAGCAGTTTACGCGGAGACACTGAAGCTTTCTTT. Translation: CASSLRGDTEAFF. The chain carries TRBV28 and TRBJ1-1; D call uncertain. Germline CDR1 reads MDHEN; CDR2 reads SYDVKM. The ends were cut back, 2 bases at V and 3 bases at J, with 7 bases in the middle. This CDR3 contains 13 residues.

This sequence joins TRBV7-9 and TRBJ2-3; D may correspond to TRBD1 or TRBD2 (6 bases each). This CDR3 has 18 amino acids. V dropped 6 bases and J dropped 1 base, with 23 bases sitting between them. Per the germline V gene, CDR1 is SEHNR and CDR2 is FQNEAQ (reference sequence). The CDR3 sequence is CASSRPRGPAGGTDTQYF. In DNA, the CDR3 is TGTGCCAGCAGTCGACCTCGGGGGCCGGCGGGTGGCACAGATACGCAGTATTTT.

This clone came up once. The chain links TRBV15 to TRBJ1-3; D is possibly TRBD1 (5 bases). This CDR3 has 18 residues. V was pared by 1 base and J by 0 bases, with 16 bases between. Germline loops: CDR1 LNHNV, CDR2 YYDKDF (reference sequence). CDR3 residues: CATSRVGWGVYSGNTIYF. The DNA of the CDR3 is TGTGCCACCAGCAGAGTAGGCTGGGGGGTCTACTCTGGAAACACCATATATTTT.

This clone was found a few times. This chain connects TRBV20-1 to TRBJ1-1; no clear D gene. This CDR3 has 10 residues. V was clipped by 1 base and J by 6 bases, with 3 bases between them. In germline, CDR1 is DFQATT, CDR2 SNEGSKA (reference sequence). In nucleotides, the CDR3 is TGCAGTGCTAGAGCCGCTGAAGCTTTCTTT. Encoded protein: CSARAAEAFF.

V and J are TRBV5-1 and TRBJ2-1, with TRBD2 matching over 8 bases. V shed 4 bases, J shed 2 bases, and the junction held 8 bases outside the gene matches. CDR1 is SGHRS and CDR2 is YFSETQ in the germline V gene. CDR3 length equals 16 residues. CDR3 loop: CASSPTLAGPYNEQFF. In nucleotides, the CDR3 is TGCGCCAGCAGCCCAACCTTAGCGGGACCCTACAATGAGCAGTTCTTC.

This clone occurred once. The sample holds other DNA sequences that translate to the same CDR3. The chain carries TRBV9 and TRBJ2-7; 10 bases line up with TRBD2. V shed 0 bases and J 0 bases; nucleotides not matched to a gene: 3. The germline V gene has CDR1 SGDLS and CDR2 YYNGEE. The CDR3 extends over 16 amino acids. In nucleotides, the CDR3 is TGTGCCAGCAGCGTAGGATCTAGCGGGGGCTCCTACGAGCAGTACTTC. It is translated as CASSVGSSGGSYEQYF.

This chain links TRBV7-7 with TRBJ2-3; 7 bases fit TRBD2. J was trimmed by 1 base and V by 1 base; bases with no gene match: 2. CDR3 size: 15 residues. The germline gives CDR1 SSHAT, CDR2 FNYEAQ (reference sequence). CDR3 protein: CASSLGAGGTDTQYF. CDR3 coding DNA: TGTGCCAGCAGCTTAGGGGCGGGGGGCACAGATACGCAGTATTTT.

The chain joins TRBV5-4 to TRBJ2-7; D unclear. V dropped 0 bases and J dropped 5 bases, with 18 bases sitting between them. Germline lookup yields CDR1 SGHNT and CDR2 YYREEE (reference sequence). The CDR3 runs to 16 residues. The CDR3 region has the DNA TGTGCCAGCAGCTTGGTGTCTGGGCAGCCTTGGGACGAGCAGTACTTC. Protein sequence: CASSLVSGQPWDEQYF.

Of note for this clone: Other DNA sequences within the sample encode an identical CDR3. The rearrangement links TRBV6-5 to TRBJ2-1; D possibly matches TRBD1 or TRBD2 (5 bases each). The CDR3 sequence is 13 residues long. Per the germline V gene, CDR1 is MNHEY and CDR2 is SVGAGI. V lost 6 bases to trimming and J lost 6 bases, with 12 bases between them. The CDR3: CASRRGLLNEQFF. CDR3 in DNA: TGTGCCAGCAGGAGGGGCCTTCTCAATGAGCAGTTCTTC.

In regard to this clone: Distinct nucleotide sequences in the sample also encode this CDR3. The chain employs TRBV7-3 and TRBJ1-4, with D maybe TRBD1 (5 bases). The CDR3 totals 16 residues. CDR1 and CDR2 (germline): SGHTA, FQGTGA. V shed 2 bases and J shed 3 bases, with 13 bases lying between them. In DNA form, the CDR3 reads TGTGCCAGCAGCTTAGGGGGAGCCGGGGCTAATGAAAAACTGTTTTTT. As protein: CASSLGGAGANEKLFF.

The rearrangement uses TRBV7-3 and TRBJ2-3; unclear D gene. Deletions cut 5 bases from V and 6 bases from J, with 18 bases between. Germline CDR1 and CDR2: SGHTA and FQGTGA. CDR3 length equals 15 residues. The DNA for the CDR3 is TGTGCCAGCAGCACCACGCGGCAGGCCTATGATACGCAGTATTTT. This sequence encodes CASSTTRQAYDTQYF.

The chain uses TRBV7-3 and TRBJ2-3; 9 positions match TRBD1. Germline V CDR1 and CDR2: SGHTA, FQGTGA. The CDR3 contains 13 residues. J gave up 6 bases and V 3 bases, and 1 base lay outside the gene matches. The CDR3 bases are TGTGCCAGCAGCTTCGGACAGGGGGATACGCAGTATTTT. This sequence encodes CASSFGQGDTQYF.

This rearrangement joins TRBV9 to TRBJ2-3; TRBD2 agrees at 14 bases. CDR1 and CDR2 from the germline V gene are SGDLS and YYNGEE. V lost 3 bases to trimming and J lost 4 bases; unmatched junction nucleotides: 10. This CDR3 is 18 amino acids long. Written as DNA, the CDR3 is TGTGCCAGCAGCGCCGGGACTAGCGGGAGTATCGGTTCAGATACGCAGTATTTT. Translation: CASSAGTSGSIGSDTQYF.

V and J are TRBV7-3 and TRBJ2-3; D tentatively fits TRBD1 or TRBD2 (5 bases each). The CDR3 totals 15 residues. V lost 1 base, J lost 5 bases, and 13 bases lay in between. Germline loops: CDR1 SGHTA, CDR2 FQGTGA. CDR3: CASSLKGSIGDTQYF. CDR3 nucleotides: TGTGCCAGCAGCTTAAAGGGGAGTATCGGAGATACGCAGTATTTT.

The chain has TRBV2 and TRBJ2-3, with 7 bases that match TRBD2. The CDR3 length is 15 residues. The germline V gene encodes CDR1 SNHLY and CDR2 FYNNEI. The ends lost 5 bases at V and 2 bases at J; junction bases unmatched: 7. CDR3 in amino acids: CASSSESGTTDTQYF. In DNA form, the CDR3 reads TGTGCCAGCAGTAGCGAAAGCGGGACCACAGATACGCAGTATTTT.